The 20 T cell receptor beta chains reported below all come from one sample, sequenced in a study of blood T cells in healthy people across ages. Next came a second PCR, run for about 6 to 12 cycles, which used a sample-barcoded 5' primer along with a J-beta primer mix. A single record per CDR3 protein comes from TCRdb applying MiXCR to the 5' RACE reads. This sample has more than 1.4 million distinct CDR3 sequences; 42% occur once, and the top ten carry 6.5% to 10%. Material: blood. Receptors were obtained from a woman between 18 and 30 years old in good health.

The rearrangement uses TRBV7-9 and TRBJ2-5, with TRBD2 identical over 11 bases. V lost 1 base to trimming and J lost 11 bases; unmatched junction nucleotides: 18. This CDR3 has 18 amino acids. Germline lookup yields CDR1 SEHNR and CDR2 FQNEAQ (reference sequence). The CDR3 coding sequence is TGTGCCAGCAGCTTAGACCTCGTACTAGCGGGAGAGGAGAATGAGCAGTACTTC. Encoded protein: CASSLDLVLAGEENEQYF.

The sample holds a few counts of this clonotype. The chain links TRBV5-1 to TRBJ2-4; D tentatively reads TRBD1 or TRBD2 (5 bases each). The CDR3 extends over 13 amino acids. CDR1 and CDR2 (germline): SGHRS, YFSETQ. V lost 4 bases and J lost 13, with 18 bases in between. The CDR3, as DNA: TGCGCCAGCAGCGTGACCGGGGCGGATGAGCAGTACTTC. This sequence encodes CASSVTGADEQYF.

This chain's CDR3 is CASSLEGYGEKLFF. The CDR3 DNA sequence: TGTGCCAGCAGCTTAGAAGGGTATGGAGAAAAACTGTTTTTT. This chain connects TRBV7-9 to TRBJ1-4; D ambiguous. Trimming removed 1 base at V and 8 bases at J, with 11 bases between. The CDR3 sequence is 14 residues long. Germline loops: CDR1 SEHNR, CDR2 FQNEAQ (reference sequence).

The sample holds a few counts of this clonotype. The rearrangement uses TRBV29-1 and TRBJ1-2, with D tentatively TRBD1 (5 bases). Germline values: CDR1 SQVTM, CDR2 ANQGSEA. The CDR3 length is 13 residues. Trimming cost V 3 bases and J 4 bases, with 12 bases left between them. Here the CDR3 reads CSVDSGDSYGYTF. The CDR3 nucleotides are TGCAGCGTTGACTCGGGAGACAGCTATGGCTACACCTTC.

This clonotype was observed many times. The CDR3 here is CSAYDRDRGRHQPQHF. CDR3 DNA sequence: TGCAGTGCATACGACCGGGACAGGGGGCGTCATCAGCCCCAGCATTTT. The chain uses TRBV20-1 and TRBJ1-5; 12 nucleotides agree with TRBD1. The V gene end was trimmed by 6 bases and the J gene end by 5 bases; junction bases not matched to a gene: 11. This CDR3 is built from 16 residues. Germline V gene data show CDR1 as DFQATT and CDR2 as SNEGSKA (reference sequence).

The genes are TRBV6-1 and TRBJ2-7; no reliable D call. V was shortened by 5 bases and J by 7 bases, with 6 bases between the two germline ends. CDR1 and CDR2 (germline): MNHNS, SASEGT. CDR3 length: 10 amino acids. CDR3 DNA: TGTGCCAGCAGTATTCGTGAGCAGTACTTC. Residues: CASSIREQYF.

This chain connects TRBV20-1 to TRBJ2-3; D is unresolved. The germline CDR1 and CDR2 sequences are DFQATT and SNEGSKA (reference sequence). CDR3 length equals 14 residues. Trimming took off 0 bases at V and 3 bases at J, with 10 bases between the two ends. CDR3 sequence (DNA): TGCAGTGCTAGAGAGCCGGGCTCAACAGATACGCAGTATTTT. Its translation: CSAREPGSTDTQYF.

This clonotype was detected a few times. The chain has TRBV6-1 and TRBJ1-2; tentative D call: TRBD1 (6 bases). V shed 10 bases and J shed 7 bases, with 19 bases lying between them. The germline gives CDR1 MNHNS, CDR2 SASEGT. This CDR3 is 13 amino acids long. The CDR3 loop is CAIYGEGVSGYTF. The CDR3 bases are TGTGCCATCTACGGGGAGGGGGTTAGTGGCTACACCTTC.

This CDR3 is CAWTRTGNNEQFF. As DNA, the CDR3 is TGTGCCTGGACCAGGACAGGAAACAATGAGCAGTTCTTC. V is TRBV30 and J is TRBJ2-1, with TRBD1 matching 7 bases. Germline trimming cut 4 bases from V and 5 bases from J; bases unmatched to any gene: 5. Germline CDR1 GTSNPN, CDR2 SVGIG (reference sequence). This CDR3 region has 13 residues. The entire variable domain, with the rest obtained from reference TRBV30 and TRBJ2-1, is as follows: SQTIHQWPATLVQPVGSPLSLECTVEGTSNPNLYWYRQAAGRGLQLLFYSVGIGQISSEVPQNLSASRPQDRQFILSSKKLLLSDSGFYLCAWTRTGNNEQFFGPGTRLTVL.

CDR3 in amino acids: CASSLIDRATDTQYF. DNA of the CDR3: TGTGCCAGCAGTTTAATAGACAGGGCGACAGATACGCAGTATTTT. The chain joins TRBV12-3 or TRBV12-4 to TRBJ2-3, with TRBD1 matching 7 bases. The ends lost 2 bases at V and 3 bases at J; junction bases unmatched: 5. CDR3 length equals 15 residues.

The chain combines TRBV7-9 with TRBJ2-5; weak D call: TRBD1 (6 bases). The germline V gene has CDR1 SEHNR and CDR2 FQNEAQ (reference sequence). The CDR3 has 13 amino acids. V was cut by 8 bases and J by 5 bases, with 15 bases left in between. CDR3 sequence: CASPSQGGETQYF. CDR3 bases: TGTGCCAGCCCCTCACAGGGCGGGGAGACCCAGTACTTC. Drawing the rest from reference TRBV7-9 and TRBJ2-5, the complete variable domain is DTGVSQNPRHKITKRGQNVTFRCDPISEHNRLYWYRQTLGQGPEFLTYFQNEAQLEKSRLLSDRFSAERPKGSFSTLEIQRTEQGDSAMYLCASPSQGGETQYFGPGTRLLVL.

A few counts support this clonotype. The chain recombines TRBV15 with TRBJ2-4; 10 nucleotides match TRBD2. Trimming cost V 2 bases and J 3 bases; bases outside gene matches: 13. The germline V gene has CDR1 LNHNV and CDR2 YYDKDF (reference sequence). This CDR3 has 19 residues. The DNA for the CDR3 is TGTGCCACCAGCAGAACGATTTTAAGCGGGGGGGTTGTCAAAAACATTCAGTACTTC. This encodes CATSRTILSGGVVKNIQYF. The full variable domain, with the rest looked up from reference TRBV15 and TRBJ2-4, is DAMVIQNPRYQVTQFGKPVTLSCSQTLNHNVMYWYQQKSSQAPKLLFHYYDKDFNNEADTPDNFQSRRPNTSFCFLDIRSPGLGDTAMYLCATSRTILSGGVVKNIQYFGAGTRLSVL.

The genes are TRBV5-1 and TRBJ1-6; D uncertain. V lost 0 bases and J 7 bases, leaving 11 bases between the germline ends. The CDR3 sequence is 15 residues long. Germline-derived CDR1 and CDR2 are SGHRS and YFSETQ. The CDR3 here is CASSLEDTTNSPLHF. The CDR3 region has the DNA TGCGCCAGCAGCTTGGAAGACACAACCAATTCACCCCTCCACTTT.

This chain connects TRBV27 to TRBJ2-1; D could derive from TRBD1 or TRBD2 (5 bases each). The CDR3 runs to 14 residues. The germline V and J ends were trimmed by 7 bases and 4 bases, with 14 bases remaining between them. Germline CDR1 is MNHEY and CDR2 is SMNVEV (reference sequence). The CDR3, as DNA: TGTGCCAGCAAAACTTTGGGGGATTACAATGAGCAGTTCTTC. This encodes CASKTLGDYNEQFF.

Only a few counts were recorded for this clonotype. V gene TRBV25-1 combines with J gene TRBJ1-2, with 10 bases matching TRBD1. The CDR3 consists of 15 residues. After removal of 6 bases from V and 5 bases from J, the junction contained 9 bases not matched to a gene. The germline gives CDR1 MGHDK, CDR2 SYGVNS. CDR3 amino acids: CASRETGGGGYGYTF. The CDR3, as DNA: TGTGCCAGCAGGGAGACAGGGGGCGGCGGGTATGGCTACACCTTC.

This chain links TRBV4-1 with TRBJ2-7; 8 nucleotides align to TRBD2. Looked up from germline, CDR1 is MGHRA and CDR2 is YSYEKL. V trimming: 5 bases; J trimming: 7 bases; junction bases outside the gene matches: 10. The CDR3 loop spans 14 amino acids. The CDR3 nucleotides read TGCGCCAGCAGCTTCGGGAGCGGGGGCTATGAGCAGTACTTC. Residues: CASSFGSGGYEQYF.

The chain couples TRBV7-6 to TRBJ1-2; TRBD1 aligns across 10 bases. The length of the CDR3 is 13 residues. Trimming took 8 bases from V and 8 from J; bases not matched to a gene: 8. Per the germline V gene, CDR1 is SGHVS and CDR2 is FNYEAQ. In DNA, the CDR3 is TGTGCCAGCCGGGGACAGGGGTTTGTCGGCTACACCTTC. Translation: CASRGQGFVGYTF. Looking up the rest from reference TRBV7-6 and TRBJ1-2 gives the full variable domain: GAGVSQSPRYKVTKRGQDVALRCDPISGHVSLYWYRQALGQGPEFLTYFNYEAQQDKSGLPNDRFSAERPEGSISTLTIQRTEQRDSAMYRCASRGQGFVGYTFGSGTRLTVV.

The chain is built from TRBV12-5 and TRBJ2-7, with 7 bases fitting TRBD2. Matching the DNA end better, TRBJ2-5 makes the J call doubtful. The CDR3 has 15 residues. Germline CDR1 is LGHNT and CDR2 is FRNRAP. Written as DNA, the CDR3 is TGTGCTAGTGGTACCGGACGAGCGGGGACGGAGACCCAGTACTTC. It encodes CASGTGRAGTETQYF.

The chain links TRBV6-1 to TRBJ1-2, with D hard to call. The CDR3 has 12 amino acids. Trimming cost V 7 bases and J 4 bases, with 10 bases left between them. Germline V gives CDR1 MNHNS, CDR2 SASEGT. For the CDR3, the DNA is TGTGCCAGCAACCAAGACACCTATGGCTACACCTTC. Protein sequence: CASNQDTYGYTF.

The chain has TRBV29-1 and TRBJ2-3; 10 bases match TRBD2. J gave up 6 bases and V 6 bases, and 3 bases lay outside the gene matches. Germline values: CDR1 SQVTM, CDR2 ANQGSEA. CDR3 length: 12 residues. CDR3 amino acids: CSVPGLADTQYF. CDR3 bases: TGCAGCGTCCCGGGACTAGCGGATACGCAGTATTTT.